This T cell receptor (beta chain) was profiled in a study of blood T cell repertoires in COVID-19. Overall study context: The samples span acute and convalescent COVID-19 from the United States, Italy and Spain.

Everyone who took part was roughly 18 to 89 years old, and they came from 24 US areas. The CDR3 is made up of 17 amino acids. The V gene end was trimmed by 4 bases and the J gene end by 2 bases; junction bases not matched to a gene: 6. Germline loops: CDR1 KGHDR, CDR2 SFDVKD. TCRdb keeps only in-frame clones here, not all; method: immunoSEQ multiplex PCR. The profile covers just over 250,000 clones, with roughly four fifths appearing a single time and roughly 4% taken by the ten largest. This clone was counted a few times. The V call is TRBV24-1, the J call TRBJ2-1; TRBD2 agrees at 11 bases. Sequencing was carried out using PBMCs or T cells enriched from blood (not recorded which). This TCR was sampled from a man aged 25-45 years with acute COVID-19. In DNA, the CDR3 is TGTGCCACCAGTGACCCTGTAGCGGGAGGGCCCTACAATGAGCAGTTCTTC. Protein product: CATSDPVAGGPYNEQFF.